The 18 T cell receptor beta chains listed next were all sequenced from one sample in a study of patients and donors after allogeneic stem cell transplantation. Each CDR3 protein is one row after TCRdb ran MiXCR on the RT-PCR reads. The sample consists of about 150,000 distinct CDR3 sequences, 30% to 45% of them appearing once. What was sequenced was blood, either unsorted or a sorted T cell fraction (not recorded which). These TCRs come from a human donor who was either an allogeneic HSCT recipient or a stem cell or donor lymphocyte infusion donor (not recorded which). It is not recorded whose cells these are; they may come from a transplant donor.

The chain links TRBV6-5 to TRBJ1-5; D not certain. The CDR3 spans 15 residues. Germline V lookup: CDR1 MNHEY, CDR2 SVGAGI. V was pared by 5 bases and J by 1 base, with 12 bases between. In DNA form, the CDR3 reads TGTGCCAGCAGTCCCCTTAGAGGAAGCAATCAGCCCCAGCATTTT. This gives the protein CASSPLRGSNQPQHF.

This chain links TRBV20-1 with TRBJ1-5; 9 bases agree with TRBD1. V shed 2 bases, J shed 2 bases, and the junction held 13 bases outside the gene matches. CDR1 DFQATT and CDR2 SNEGSKA come from the germline V gene (reference sequence). The CDR3 runs to 18 residues. CDR3 in DNA: TGCAGTGCTAGACGTGTTGGGACAGGGCCGGTGGGCAATCAGCCCCAGCATTTT. Translated, it gives CSARRVGTGPVGNQPQHF.

The V call is TRBV7-3, the J call TRBJ2-3; perhaps TRBD2 as D (6 bases). Germline CDR1 SGHTA, CDR2 FQGTGA. This CDR3 comprises 16 residues. V shed 5 bases and J shed 1 base, with 16 bases lying between them. CDR3 sequence: CASSLGTGARTDTQYF. CDR3 bases: TGTGCCAGCAGCCTGGGGACTGGGGCACGCACAGATACGCAGTATTTT.

Concerning this clonotype: The junction departs from the called germline gene at one end, perhaps through a read error. The chain is built from TRBV4-2 and TRBJ1-3; possible D gene TRBD1, 6 bases. From germline, CDR1 is LGHNA and CDR2 YNFKEQ. This CDR3 region has 15 residues. The CDR3 region is CASSSYAGDGNTVYF. The DNA of the CDR3 is TGTGCCAGCAGCTCTTACGCAGGGGATGGAAACACCGTATATTTT.

This chain joins TRBV4-3 and TRBJ2-5; tentatively, D is TRBD1 (6 bases). The CDR3 extends over 14 amino acids. V was cut by 2 bases and J by 2 bases, with 9 bases left in between. CDR1 and CDR2 from the germline V gene are LGHNA and YSLEER. The CDR3 DNA reads TGCGCCAGCAGCCAAACAGGGCTACAAGAGACCCAGTACTTC. Translation: CASSQTGLQETQYF.

The table lists this clonotype with a few counts. The chain is built from TRBV20-1 and TRBJ1-2; 7 nucleotides match TRBD1. CDR3 length: 15 residues. With 1 base clipped from V and 0 bases from J, the junction kept 5 bases outside the gene matches. The germline CDR1 and CDR2 sequences are DFQATT and SNEGSKA (reference sequence). The CDR3 nucleotides are TGCAGTGCTAGAGCCTGGACAGGAGCTAACTATGGCTACACCTTC. Protein: CSARAWTGANYGYTF.

DNA for the CDR3: TGTGCCAGCAGCCAAACTACAGGGTACAATCAGCCCCAGCATTTT. As protein: CASSQTTGYNQPQHF. The V call is TRBV4-2, the J call TRBJ1-5, with a tentative D call TRBD1 (6 bases). Trimming removed 2 bases from V and 3 bases from J, with 11 bases in between. This CDR3 is 15 amino acids long. Germline loops: CDR1 LGHNA, CDR2 YNFKEQ.

This clonotype was seen more than once but under ten times. The CDR3 DNA follows: TGCGCCAGCAGTGGGGGGCAGGGAAGTTATTCACCCCTCCACTTT. It yields the protein CASSGGQGSYSPLHF. V usage is TRBV5-1 and J usage is TRBJ1-6, with D maybe TRBD1 (6 bases). This CDR3 is built from 15 residues. Between the trimmed V and J ends, which lost 5 bases and 8 bases, there was a span of 17 bases. Germline V gene lookup returns CDR1 SGHRS and CDR2 YFSETQ.

The sample holds a few counts of this clonotype. V gene TRBV25-1 combines with J gene TRBJ2-5; D is unclear. The V and J ends lost 1 base and 5 bases respectively, with 11 bases between them. CDR3 length: 14 amino acids. Germline V gives CDR1 MGHDK, CDR2 SYGVNS. The DNA of the CDR3 is TGTGCCAGCAGTGAATCCTCAATTATGGAGACCCAGTACTTC. As protein: CASSESSIMETQYF.

This sequence joins TRBV12-3 or TRBV12-4 and TRBJ2-1; 13 bases agree with TRBD2. J gave up 6 bases and V 4 bases, and 3 bases lay outside the gene matches. The CDR3 consists of 15 residues. Written as DNA, the CDR3 is TGTGCCAGCAGTTCGGGACTAGCGGGGCGCAATGAGCAGTTCTTC. Protein product: CASSSGLAGRNEQFF.

The rearrangement joins TRBV20-1 to TRBJ2-5, with D possibly called TRBD1 or TRBD2 (5 bases each). V gave up 3 bases and J gave up 4 bases, with 9 bases separating them. The CDR3 runs 12 residues. Germline loops: CDR1 DFQATT, CDR2 SNEGSKA (reference sequence). CDR3 loop: CSARGVGETQYF. CDR3 bases: TGCAGTGCTAGGGGGGTCGGAGAGACCCAGTACTTC.

This chain joins TRBV19 and TRBJ2-1; 7 bases are shared with TRBD2. Per germline, CDR1 LNHDA and CDR2 SQIVND (reference sequence). V trimming: 10 bases; J trimming: 7 bases; junction bases outside the gene matches: 13. The CDR3 spans 14 residues. CDR3 in amino acids: CATLPTSSPNEQFF. The CDR3 nucleotides read TGTGCCACCCTCCCGACTAGCTCCCCGAATGAGCAGTTCTTC.

The V gene is TRBV6-4, the J gene TRBJ2-3; 8 nucleotides match TRBD2. CDR3 length: 15 residues. Germline loops: CDR1 MRHNA, CDR2 SNTAGT. V lost 6 bases to trimming and J lost 1 base; unmatched junction nucleotides: 6. DNA of the CDR3: TGTGCCAGCAGCGAAGATAGCGGGGGCACAGATACGCAGTATTTT. Its protein is CASSEDSGGTDTQYF.

The V and J genes are TRBV6-4 and TRBJ2-1, with a possible D match to TRBD2 (6 bases). The length of the CDR3 is 16 residues. Per the germline V gene, CDR1 is MRHNA and CDR2 is SNTAGT. V lost 7 bases and J 1 base, leaving 17 bases between the germline ends. This CDR3 reads CASTAPMGGSYNEQFF. For the CDR3, the DNA is TGTGCCAGCACCGCTCCTATGGGGGGATCCTACAATGAGCAGTTCTTC.

This chain links TRBV10-3 with TRBJ1-2; maybe TRBD1 (5 bases). The germline gives CDR1 ENHRY, CDR2 SYGVKD. This CDR3 contains 15 residues. Trimming removed 3 bases at V and 4 bases at J, with 15 bases between. The CDR3 sequence is CAISEGPGVTYGYTF. The DNA for the CDR3 is TGTGCCATCAGTGAAGGCCCGGGGGTCACCTATGGCTACACCTTC.

V gene TRBV29-1 combines with J gene TRBJ1-1; TRBD1 might be the D (5 bases). The CDR3 loop spans 13 amino acids. Deletions cut 4 bases from V and 2 bases from J, with 11 bases between. Looked up from germline, CDR1 is SQVTM and CDR2 is ANQGSEA. CDR3 loop: CSVVGGDNTEAFF. CDR3 DNA sequence: TGCAGCGTTGTGGGAGGGGATAACACTGAAGCTTTCTTT.

This chain links TRBV2 with TRBJ2-1; 10 bases align to TRBD2. This CDR3 comprises 14 residues. V shed 4 bases and J 10 bases; nucleotides not matched to a gene: 7. Germline V CDR1 and CDR2: SNHLY, FYNNEI. The CDR3 DNA reads TGTGCCAGCAGTGGTCGAGCGGGGGGGCACGAGCAGTTCTTC. This codes for CASSGRAGGHEQFF.

The chain employs TRBV7-9 and TRBJ2-1, with 7 bases fitting TRBD1. This CDR3 contains 11 residues. V dropped 6 bases and J dropped 16; count of bases not matched to a gene: 9. The germline gives CDR1 SEHNR, CDR2 FQNEAQ (reference sequence). Here the CDR3 reads CASSPGQEVFF. CDR3 sequence (DNA): TGTGCCAGCAGTCCCGGACAGGAGGTCTTCTTC.